Each of the 8 T cell receptor beta chains below was sequenced from the same sample in a study of T cells in Graves' hyperthyroidism and ophthalmopathy. Authors of the study amplified TCR beta CDR3 regions from RNA transcripts. In the first-round RT-PCR of the TCR CDR3, the HTBI primer set was used. MiXCR, run by TCRdb on the multiplex PCR reads, gives a single entry per CDR3 protein. The sample lists a few hundred thousand distinct CDR3 sequences, 15% to 18% occurring once. Sequencing was carried out using blood. These receptors originate from a woman aged 25 to 45 with Graves' hyperthyroidism.

This clonotype was counted at least ten times. The V call is TRBV30, the J call TRBJ2-3, with unresolved D. V lost 0 bases, J lost 1 base, and 8 bases lay in between. This CDR3 has 14 amino acids. The germline CDR1 and CDR2 sequences are GTSNPN and SVGIG (reference sequence). In DNA, the CDR3 is TGTGCCTGGAGTGTCGTGGGCGGCACAGATACGCAGTATTTT. Amino acid sequence: CAWSVVGGTDTQYF.

Only a few counts were recorded for this clonotype. The chain has TRBV12-3 or TRBV12-4 and TRBJ1-5, with TRBD1 as a possible D gene (6 bases). V dropped 5 bases and J dropped 2 bases, with 16 bases sitting between them. This CDR3 is built from 16 residues. The DNA for the CDR3 is TGTGCCAGCAGTCCGACGAGGGGGAGCGGCAATCAGCCCCAGCATTTT. Amino acids: CASSPTRGSGNQPQHF.

This clonotype came up many times. This chain connects TRBV7-9 to TRBJ1-1, with D maybe TRBD1 (5 bases). CDR1 and CDR2 from the germline V gene are SEHNR and FQNEAQ (reference sequence). Deletions cut 4 bases from V and 2 bases from J, with 17 bases between. CDR3 length equals 16 residues. CDR3 residues: CASSSAPGPRNTEAFF. The CDR3 DNA reads TGTGCCAGCAGCTCGGCACCGGGGCCTAGAAACACTGAAGCTTTCTTT. The variable domain in full, with the rest retrieved from reference TRBV7-9 and TRBJ1-1, is DTGVSQNPRHKITKRGQNVTFRCDPISEHNRLYWYRQTLGQGPEFLTYFQNEAQLEKSRLLSDRFSAERPKGSFSTLEIQRTEQGDSAMYLCASSSAPGPRNTEAFFGQGTRLTVV.

As for this clonotype: Since a much larger clone is just one base distant, this may be a read error. This sequence joins TRBV20-1 and TRBJ2-3; possibly TRBD1 for D (5 bases). Germline V gene lookup returns CDR1 DFQATT and CDR2 SNEGSKA (reference sequence). CDR3 size: 14 residues. The CDR3 DNA reads as TGCAGTGCTAAAGGGGCGACGGGCACAGATATGCAGTATTTT. Its protein is CSAKGATGTDMQYF.

This clonotype was observed a handful of times. The chain is built from TRBV7-2 and TRBJ2-1; D may be TRBD2 (6 bases). V lost 11 bases and J 6 bases, leaving 17 bases between the germline ends. The germline V gene has CDR1 SGHTA and CDR2 FQGNSA. The CDR3 sequence is 13 residues long. Written as DNA, the CDR3 is TGTGCCGGGAGGAAAACCGCCGCCAATGAGCAGTTCTTC. It yields the protein CAGRKTAANEQFF. Based on the CDR3 plus reference TRBV7-2 and TRBJ2-1, the full variable domain is GAGVSQSPSNKVTEKGKDVELRCDPISGHTALYWYRQSLGQGLEFLIYFQGNSAPDKSGLPSDRFSAERTGGSVSTLTIQRTQQEDSAVYLCAGRKTAANEQFFGPGTRLTVL.

Many counts were recorded for this clonotype. The V and J genes are TRBV5-5 and TRBJ2-7; D gene ambiguous. Per germline, CDR1 SGHKS and CDR2 YYEKEE (reference sequence). V lost 1 base and J lost 6, with 8 bases in between. The length of the CDR3 is 12 residues. The CDR3 region is CASSLIGAEQYF. The CDR3 DNA follows: TGTGCCAGCAGCTTGATTGGTGCCGAGCAGTACTTC. The entire variable domain, with the rest obtained from reference TRBV5-5 and TRBJ2-7, is as follows: DAGVTQSPTHLIKTRGQQVTLRCSPISGHKSVSWYQQVLGQGPQFIFQYYEKEERGRGNFPDRFSARQFPNYSSELNVNALLLGDSALYLCASSLIGAEQYFGPGTRLTVT.

This clonotype has ten or more counts. This sequence joins TRBV7-9 and TRBJ2-3, with 9 bases aligning to TRBD1. The V gene end was trimmed by 3 bases and the J gene end by 7 bases; junction bases not matched to a gene: 14. There are 17 residues in the CDR3. The germline CDR1 and CDR2 sequences are SEHNR and FQNEAQ (reference sequence). CDR3 amino acids: CASSFPAGTGPMYTQYF. Written as DNA, the CDR3 is TGTGCCAGCAGCTTTCCCGCCGGGACAGGGCCCATGTATACGCAGTATTTT. The variable domain in full, with the rest retrieved from reference TRBV7-9 and TRBJ2-3, is DTGVSQNPRHKITKRGQNVTFRCDPISEHNRLYWYRQTLGQGPEFLTYFQNEAQLEKSRLLSDRFSAERPKGSFSTLEIQRTEQGDSAMYLCASSFPAGTGPMYTQYFGPGTRLTVL.

This clonotype has a count of ten or more. V and J are TRBV12-3 or TRBV12-4 and TRBJ2-5; possible D gene TRBD1, 5 bases. Trimming pared 3 bases from V and 2 bases from J, leaving 10 bases between. CDR3 length: 14 residues. The CDR3 DNA is TGTGCCAGCAGTTTTTGGGGCTGGCAAGAGACCCAGTACTTC. This encodes CASSFWGWQETQYF.